Shown below are 22 T cell receptor beta chains from a single sample sequenced in a study of T cell repertoires in cytomegalovirus infection. These receptors lack a known antigen. TCRdb used MiXCR to reprocess the reads, holding one entry per CDR3 protein. The sample contains about 120,000 distinct CDR3 sequences, around 31% of which appear only once. The sample was CD8+ T cells from cultured PBMCs, taken from culture after CMV antigen stimulation. The source of these receptors is a human donor in good health (CMV status not recorded). Some clones in this sample may be carry-over from other donors' samples.

This clonotype has more than one count but fewer than ten. This chain connects TRBV6-5 to TRBJ2-7; D perhaps matches TRBD2 (6 bases). CDR1 and CDR2 (germline): MNHEY, SVGAGI. CDR3 length: 16 residues. V lost 0 bases and J 4 bases, leaving 16 bases between the germline ends. The CDR3 spells CASSYSGGGSAYEQYF. The CDR3 region has the DNA TGTGCCAGCAGTTACTCGGGAGGAGGGTCGGCTTACGAGCAGTACTTC.

This clonotype was observed once. The rearrangement joins TRBV27 to TRBJ2-3, with D tentatively TRBD2 (5 bases). The CDR3 runs 16 residues. CDR1 MNHEY and CDR2 SMNVEV come from the germline V gene (reference sequence). V gave up 5 bases and J gave up 0 bases, with 15 bases separating them. The CDR3 region is CASSLRTDWSTDTQYF. As DNA, the CDR3 is TGTGCCAGCAGTCTGAGGACTGACTGGAGCACAGATACGCAGTATTTT.

This clonotype occurred a few times. The chain joins TRBV7-9 to TRBJ2-5, with D perhaps TRBD2 (7 bases). Deletions cut 4 bases from V and 2 bases from J, with 17 bases between. Germline V CDR1 and CDR2: SEHNR, FQNEAQ (reference sequence). The CDR3 covers 16 residues. The chain's CDR3 is CASSSTAGAEQETQYF. CDR3 in DNA: TGTGCCAGCAGCTCAACCGCGGGGGCTGAACAAGAGACCCAGTACTTC. Together with reference TRBV7-9 and TRBJ2-5, the CDR3 gives the full variable domain: DTGVSQNPRHKITKRGQNVTFRCDPISEHNRLYWYRQTLGQGPEFLTYFQNEAQLEKSRLLSDRFSAERPKGSFSTLEIQRTEQGDSAMYLCASSSTAGAEQETQYFGPGTRLLVL.

This clonotype was seen a handful of times. The chain couples TRBV7-9 to TRBJ2-5; D might be TRBD1 or TRBD2, each matching 5 bases. The CDR3 consists of 16 residues. CDR1 is SEHNR, CDR2 FQNEAQ, per germline (reference sequence). Trimming cost V 4 bases and J 4 bases, with 19 bases left between them. The CDR3 DNA sequence: TGTGCCAGCAGCTCGGGCCGGGGCCTCAGCCCAGAGACCCAGTACTTC. It codes for CASSSGRGLSPETQYF. Full variable domain (rest looked up from reference TRBV7-9 and TRBJ2-5): DTGVSQNPRHKITKRGQNVTFRCDPISEHNRLYWYRQTLGQGPEFLTYFQNEAQLEKSRLLSDRFSAERPKGSFSTLEIQRTEQGDSAMYLCASSSGRGLSPETQYFGPGTRLLVL.

The chain uses TRBV4-1 and TRBJ2-2; 8 nucleotides agree with TRBD1. Trimming cost V 4 bases and J 6 bases; bases outside gene matches: 10. The CDR3 totals 16 residues. Germline V lookup: CDR1 MGHRA, CDR2 YSYEKL. Written as DNA, the CDR3 is TGCGCCAGCAGCCCAAAGGGCAGGGGGCCGGCCGGGGAGCTGTTTTTT. As protein: CASSPKGRGPAGELFF.

This clonotype was observed a handful of times. The rearrangement joins TRBV19 to TRBJ1-2, with 7 nucleotides matching TRBD1. Germline V gene data show CDR1 as LNHDA and CDR2 as SQIVND (reference sequence). The V gene end was trimmed by 10 bases and the J gene end by 9 bases; junction bases not matched to a gene: 17. This CDR3 has 14 amino acids. The CDR3 protein is CATLWDSTSMSYTF. DNA of the CDR3: TGTGCCACCCTCTGGGACAGCACTTCTATGAGCTACACCTTC. The full variable domain, with the rest looked up from reference TRBV19 and TRBJ1-2, is DGGITQSPKYLFRKEGQNVTLSCEQNLNHDAMYWYRQDPGQGLRLIYYSQIVNDFQKGDIAEGYSVSREKKESFPLTVTSAQKNPTAFYLCATLWDSTSMSYTFGSGTRLTVV.

This chain joins TRBV19 and TRBJ1-1; D is possibly TRBD1 (6 bases). The CDR3 contains 15 residues. Germline V lookup: CDR1 LNHDA, CDR2 SQIVND (reference sequence). V was cut by 5 bases and J by 10 bases, with 23 bases left in between. In DNA form, the CDR3 reads TGTGCCAGTAGTTCTCCCAGCGGACACAGGGCTGGAGCTTTCTTT. Protein sequence: CASSSPSGHRAGAFF.

The chain links TRBV12-3 or TRBV12-4 to TRBJ1-1; 11 positions match TRBD1. Losses at the gene ends were 6 bases for V and 7 bases for J; bases not matched to a gene: 4. CDR3 length equals 13 residues. CDR3 nucleotides: TGTGCCAGCAGCCTCGGGACAGGGGGTGAAGCTTTCTTT. Its protein product is CASSLGTGGEAFF.

This clonotype was picked up a small number of times. The J gene is TRBJ1-1, the V gene TRBV20-1; 7 nucleotides match TRBD1. Looked up from germline, CDR1 is DFQATT and CDR2 is SNEGSKA (reference sequence). This CDR3 comprises 12 residues. The DNA of the CDR3 is TGCAGGGTACAGGGGATCGGCACTGAAGCTTTCTTT. This gives the protein CRVQGIGTEAFF.

This clonotype was counted between two and nine times. The chain combines TRBV2 with TRBJ2-1; D possibly uses TRBD1 or TRBD2 (5 bases each). The V and J ends lost 7 bases and 4 bases respectively, with 20 bases between them. This CDR3 contains 16 residues. Germline lookup yields CDR1 SNHLY and CDR2 FYNNEI. DNA of the CDR3: TGTGCCAGCACCCAACGATACCGGGACGGGTACAATGAGCAGTTCTTC. It is translated as CASTQRYRDGYNEQFF.

This clonotype was recorded a few times. The rearrangement links TRBV6-5 to TRBJ1-1; D ambiguous. V lost 0 bases and J lost 1, with 9 bases in between. The germline gives CDR1 MNHEY, CDR2 SVGAGI. There are 15 residues in the CDR3. The DNA for the CDR3 is TGTGCCAGCAGTTACTCCCCAGACTCGAACACTGAAGCTTTCTTT. The encoded protein is CASSYSPDSNTEAFF.

The chain uses TRBV14 and TRBJ1-4; D gene unclear. Trimming shortened V by 5 bases and J by 0 bases, and 10 bases separated the two germline ends. The length of the CDR3 is 15 residues. Germline V CDR1 and CDR2: SGHDN, FVKESK. CDR3 loop: CASSSPGATNEKLFF. Written as DNA, the CDR3 is TGTGCCAGCAGCAGCCCGGGCGCAACTAATGAAAAACTGTTTTTT.

In this sample, this clonotype turned up many times. The chain's CDR3 is CASSLGRGSNQPQHF. For the CDR3, the DNA is TGTGCCAGCAGCTTGGGCAGGGGAAGCAATCAGCCCCAGCATTTT. The gene calls are TRBV12-3 or TRBV12-4 and TRBJ1-5; the D gene is possibly TRBD1 (6 bases). Trimming stripped 6 bases from V and 1 base from J, with 13 bases between. This CDR3 comprises 15 residues.

The V call is TRBV20-1, the J call TRBJ2-7; D tentatively fits TRBD1 or TRBD2 (5 bases each). Germline V gene lookup returns CDR1 DFQATT and CDR2 SNEGSKA (reference sequence). The length of the CDR3 is 12 residues. Deletions cut 7 bases from V and 0 bases from J, with 10 bases between. CDR3 residues: CSVAGSSYEQYF. The CDR3 nucleotides are TGCAGTGTTGCAGGGAGCTCCTACGAGCAGTACTTC.

V gene TRBV20-1 combines with J gene TRBJ1-6; 9 nucleotides align to TRBD1. J was trimmed by 7 bases and V by 6 bases; bases with no gene match: 10. CDR3 length: 15 residues. The germline CDR1 and CDR2 sequences are DFQATT and SNEGSKA (reference sequence). CDR3: CSANGQGTENSPLHF. The CDR3 nucleotides are TGCAGTGCGAACGGACAGGGGACAGAGAATTCACCCCTCCACTTT.

This clonotype was picked up many times. J is TRBJ1-5 and V is TRBV7-2; 12 positions match TRBD1. Losses at the gene ends were 3 bases for V and 4 bases for J; bases not matched to a gene: 10. The CDR3 has 18 residues. Germline lookup yields CDR1 SGHTA and CDR2 FQGNSA. CDR3 nucleotides: TGTGCCAGCAGCTTCCTACCGGGACAGGGGGCGTTAAATCAGCCCCAGCATTTT. This codes for CASSFLPGQGALNQPQHF.

The chain recombines TRBV12-3 or TRBV12-4 with TRBJ1-1; D gene unclear. The CDR3 is 14 amino acids. V gave up 3 bases and J gave up 5 bases, with 13 bases separating them. This CDR3 is CASSFSLVVTEAFF. The CDR3 DNA is TGTGCCAGCAGTTTTTCTTTGGTGGTTACTGAAGCTTTCTTT.

The genes are TRBV20-1 and TRBJ1-1; 9 nucleotides agree with TRBD1. The junction had 8 bases not matched to a gene; V was cut back by 0 bases and J by 0 bases. This CDR3 spans 17 amino acids. The V gene's germline CDR1 is DFQATT and CDR2 SNEGSKA (reference sequence). The CDR3 DNA follows: TGCAGTGCTAGAGATCTCGGGACAGGGTTGGTGAACACTGAAGCTTTCTTT. Translating gives CSARDLGTGLVNTEAFF.

The V gene is TRBV6-1, the J gene TRBJ2-1; 13 bases line up with TRBD2. The trim removed 11 bases at V and 0 bases at J, leaving 4 bases unmatched. This CDR3 has 15 residues. Germline V gene data show CDR1 as MNHNS and CDR2 as SASEGT. The CDR3, as DNA: TGTGCCTCCACTAGCGGGGGGGGCTCCTACAATGAGCAGTTCTTC. Protein sequence: CASTSGGGSYNEQFF.

In its sample, this clonotype was seen a few times. The chain has TRBV6-5 and TRBJ2-2; D is perhaps TRBD1 or TRBD2 (5 bases each). Deletions cut 0 bases from V and 4 bases from J, with 9 bases between. Germline CDR1 reads MNHEY; CDR2 reads SVGAGI. The CDR3 runs 15 residues. The CDR3 DNA reads TGTGCCAGCAGTTACTCATCGGGGACCACCGGGGAGCTGTTTTTT. Encoded protein: CASSYSSGTTGELFF.

This clonotype was counted between two and nine times. This chain joins TRBV27 and TRBJ2-2; tentative D call: TRBD1 (6 bases). V was cut by 2 bases and J by 2 bases, with 12 bases left in between. The CDR3 is 16 amino acids. Germline loops: CDR1 MNHEY, CDR2 SMNVEV (reference sequence). The CDR3 bases are TGTGCCAGCAGTTTAATTGGGACACTCAACACCGGGGAGCTGTTTTTT. Translated, it gives CASSLIGTLNTGELFF.

The chain combines TRBV4-1 with TRBJ2-5; D not certain. V was shortened by 3 bases and J by 5 bases, with 7 bases between the two germline ends. Germline lookup yields CDR1 MGHRA and CDR2 YSYEKL. This CDR3 spans 12 amino acids. CDR3 DNA: TGCGCCAGCAGCCAGTTGGACGAGACCCAGTACTTC. Protein sequence: CASSQLDETQYF.